This T cell receptor beta chain was found in a study of CD4 T cells in relation to SARS-CoV-2 and coronaviruses. Across the whole study: After 10 to 11 days of antigen culture, PBMC TCR beta CDR3s were sequenced.

This clone appeared a single time. Its antigen is not identified. The method was immunoSEQ multiplex PCR; TCRdb's version includes in-frame clones alone and lacks a portion of them. The sample contains about 36,000 clones, over 70% of which appear only once. For 10 days, 10^5 sorted CD4+ cells grew with T cell-depleted PBMCs and CEF. Study findings and constraints: Samples before the pandemic and after infection were not matched within any donor.

The sequencing input was memory CD4+ T cells from PBMCs, cultured in vitro. The clonotype was recovered from an adult with COVID-19.

The CDR3 coding sequence is TGTGCCAGCAGCGGAGGGGGACAGGGGAACATTCAGTACTTC. Translated: CASSGGGQGNIQYF. V gene TRBV7-2 combines with J gene TRBJ2-4; 10 bases align to TRBD1. The CDR3 is 14 residues long. V trimming: 5 bases; J trimming: 7 bases; junction bases outside the gene matches: 5. Germline CDR1 is SGHTA and CDR2 is FQGNSA.